Sequencing of this T cell receptor beta chain was carried out in a study of shared clonotypes between healthy human individuals. Assay: immunoSEQ multiplex PCR; the TCRdb copy retains only in-frame clones and omits some. The table shows about 680,000 clones, with approximately 79% occurring only once. The CDR3 covers 16 residues. J lost 8 bases, V lost 8 bases, and 14 bases had no gene match. The germline V gene encodes CDR1 SGHDN and CDR2 FVKESK. On this clone: What it recognizes is unknown.

Findings of the study overall: The sampled material consisted only of blood, and tissue repertoires are likely to differ.

Material for sequencing was memory CD4+ T cells sorted from blood. The sample's subset: CD45RA-negative fraction. The sequence derives from a woman aged 25 to 39 in good health. The V and J genes are TRBV14 and TRBJ2-1, with TRBD2 matching over 11 bases. Written as DNA, the CDR3 is TGTGCCAGCTCTCGAGGGGGTAGCGGGAGGGGCTATGAGCAGTTCTTC. Amino acid sequence: CASSRGGSGRGYEQFF.